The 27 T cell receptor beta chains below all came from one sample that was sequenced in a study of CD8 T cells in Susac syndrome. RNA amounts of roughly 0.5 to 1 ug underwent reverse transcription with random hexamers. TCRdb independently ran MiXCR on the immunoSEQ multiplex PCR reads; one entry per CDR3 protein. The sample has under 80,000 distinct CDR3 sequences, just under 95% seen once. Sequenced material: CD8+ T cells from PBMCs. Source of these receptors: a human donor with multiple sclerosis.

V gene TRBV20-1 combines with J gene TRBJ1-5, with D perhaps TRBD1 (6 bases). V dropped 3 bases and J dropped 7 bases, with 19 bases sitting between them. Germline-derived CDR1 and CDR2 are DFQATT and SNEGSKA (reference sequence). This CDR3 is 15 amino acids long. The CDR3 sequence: CSASDTDRAGQPQHF. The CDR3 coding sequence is TGCAGTGCTAGCGATACGGACAGAGCGGGGCAGCCCCAGCATTTT.

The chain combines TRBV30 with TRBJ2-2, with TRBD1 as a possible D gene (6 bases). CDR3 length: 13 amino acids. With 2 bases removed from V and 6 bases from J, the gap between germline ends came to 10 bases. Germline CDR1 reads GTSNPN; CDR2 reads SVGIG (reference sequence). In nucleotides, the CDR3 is TGTGCCTGGAGTCTGACAGGCTCCGGGGAGCTGTTTTTT. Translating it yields CAWSLTGSGELFF.

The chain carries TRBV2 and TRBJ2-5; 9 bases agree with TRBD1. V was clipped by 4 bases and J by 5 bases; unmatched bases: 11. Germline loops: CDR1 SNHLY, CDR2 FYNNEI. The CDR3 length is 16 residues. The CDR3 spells CASSVSLGTGLETQYF. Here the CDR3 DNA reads TGTGCCAGCAGTGTGAGCCTGGGGACAGGGCTTGAGACCCAGTACTTC.

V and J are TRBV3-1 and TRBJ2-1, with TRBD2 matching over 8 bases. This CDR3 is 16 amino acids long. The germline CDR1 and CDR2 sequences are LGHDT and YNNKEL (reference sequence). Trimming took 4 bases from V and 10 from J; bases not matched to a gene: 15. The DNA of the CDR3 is TGTGCCAGCAGCCCCCCAGCGGGAGCCGGGTTTGGCGAGCAGTTCTTC. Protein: CASSPPAGAGFGEQFF.

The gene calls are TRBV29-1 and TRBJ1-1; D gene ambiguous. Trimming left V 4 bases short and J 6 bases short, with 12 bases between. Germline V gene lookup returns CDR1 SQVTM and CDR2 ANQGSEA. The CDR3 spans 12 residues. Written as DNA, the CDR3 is TGCAGCGTTGGCCTGCACGCGGCTGAAGCTTTCTTT. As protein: CSVGLHAAEAFF.

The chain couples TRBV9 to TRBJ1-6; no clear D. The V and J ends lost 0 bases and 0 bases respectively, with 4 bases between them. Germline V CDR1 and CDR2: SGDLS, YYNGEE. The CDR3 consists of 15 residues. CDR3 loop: CASSVGGSYNSPLHF. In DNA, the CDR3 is TGTGCCAGCAGCGTAGGTGGCTCCTATAATTCACCCCTCCACTTT.

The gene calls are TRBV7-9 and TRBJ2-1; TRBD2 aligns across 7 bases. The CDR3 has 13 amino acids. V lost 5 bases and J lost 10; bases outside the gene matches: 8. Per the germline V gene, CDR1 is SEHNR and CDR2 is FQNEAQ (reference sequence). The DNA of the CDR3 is TGTGCCAGCAGCCCATCTAGCGGAGGGGAGCAGTTCTTC. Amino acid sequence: CASSPSSGGEQFF. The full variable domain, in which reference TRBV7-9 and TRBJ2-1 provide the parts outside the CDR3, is DTGVSQNPRHKITKRGQNVTFRCDPISEHNRLYWYRQTLGQGPEFLTYFQNEAQLEKSRLLSDRFSAERPKGSFSTLEIQRTEQGDSAMYLCASSPSSGGEQFFGPGTRLTVL.

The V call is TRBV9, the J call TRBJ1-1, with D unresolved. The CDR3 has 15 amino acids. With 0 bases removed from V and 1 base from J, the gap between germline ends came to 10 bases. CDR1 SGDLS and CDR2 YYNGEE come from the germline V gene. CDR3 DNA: TGTGCCAGCAGCGTAGCACAGTGGGGGAACACTGAAGCTTTCTTT. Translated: CASSVAQWGNTEAFF.

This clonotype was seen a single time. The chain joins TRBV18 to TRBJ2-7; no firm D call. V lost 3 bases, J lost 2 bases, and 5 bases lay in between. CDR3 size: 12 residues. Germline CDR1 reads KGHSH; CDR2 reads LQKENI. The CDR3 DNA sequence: TGTGCCAGCTCACCCGACCCCTACGAGCAGTACTTC. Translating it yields CASSPDPYEQYF.

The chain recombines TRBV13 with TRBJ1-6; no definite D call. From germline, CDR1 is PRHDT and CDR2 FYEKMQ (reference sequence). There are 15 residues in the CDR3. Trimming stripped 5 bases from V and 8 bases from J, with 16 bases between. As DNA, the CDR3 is TGTGCCAGCAGCGCCTCCCTTTGGCGGGATTCACCCCTCCACTTT. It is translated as CASSASLWRDSPLHF. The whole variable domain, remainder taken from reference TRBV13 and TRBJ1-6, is AAGVIQSPRHLIKEKRETATLKCYPIPRHDTVYWYQQGPGQDPQFLISFYEKMQSDKGSIPDRFSAQQFSDYHSELNMSSLELGDSALYFCASSASLWRDSPLHFGNGTRLTVT.

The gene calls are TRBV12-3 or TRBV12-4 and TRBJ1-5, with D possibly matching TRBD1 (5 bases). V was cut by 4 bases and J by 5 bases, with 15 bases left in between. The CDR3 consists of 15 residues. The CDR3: CASSYGPRDDQPQHF. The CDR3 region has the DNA TGTGCCAGCAGTTATGGTCCCAGGGACGATCAGCCCCAGCATTTT.

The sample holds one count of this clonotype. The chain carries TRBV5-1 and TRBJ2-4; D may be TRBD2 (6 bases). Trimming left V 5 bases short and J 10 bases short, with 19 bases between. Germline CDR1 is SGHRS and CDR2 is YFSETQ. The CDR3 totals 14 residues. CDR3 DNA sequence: TGCGCCAGCAGGGCGGGACTCAAGAAGGGGATTCAGTACTTC. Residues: CASRAGLKKGIQYF. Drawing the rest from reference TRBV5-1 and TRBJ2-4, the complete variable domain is KAGVTQTPRYLIKTRGQQVTLSCSPISGHRSVSWYQQTPGQGLQFLFEYFSETQRNKGNFPGRFSGRQFSNSRSEMNVSTLELGDSALYLCASRAGLKKGIQYFGAGTRLSVL.

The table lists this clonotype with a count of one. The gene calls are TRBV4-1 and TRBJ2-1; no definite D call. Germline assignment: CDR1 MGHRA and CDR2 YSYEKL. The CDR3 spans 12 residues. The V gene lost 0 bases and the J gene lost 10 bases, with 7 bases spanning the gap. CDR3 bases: TGCGCCAGCAGCCAAGAGGAACACGAGCAGTTCTTC. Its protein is CASSQEEHEQFF.

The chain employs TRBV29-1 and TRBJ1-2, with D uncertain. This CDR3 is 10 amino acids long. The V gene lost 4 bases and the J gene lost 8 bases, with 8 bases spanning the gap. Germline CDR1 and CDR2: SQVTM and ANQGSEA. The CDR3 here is CSVVERGYTF. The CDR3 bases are TGCAGCGTTGTAGAGAGGGGCTACACCTTC.

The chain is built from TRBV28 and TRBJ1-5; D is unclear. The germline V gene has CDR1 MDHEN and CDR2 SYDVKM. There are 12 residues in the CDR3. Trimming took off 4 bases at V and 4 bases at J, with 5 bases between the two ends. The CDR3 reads CASSSFNQPQHF. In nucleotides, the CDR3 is TGTGCCAGCAGTTCCTTTAATCAGCCCCAGCATTTT.

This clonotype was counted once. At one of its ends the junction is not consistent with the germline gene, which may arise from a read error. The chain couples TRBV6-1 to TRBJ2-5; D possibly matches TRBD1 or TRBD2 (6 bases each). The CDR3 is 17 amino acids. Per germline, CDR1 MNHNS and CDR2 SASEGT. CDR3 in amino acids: CASNLGGLHRYQEAQYF. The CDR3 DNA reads TGTGCCAGCAACCTAGGGGGACTTCACCGGTACCAAGAGGCCCAGTACTTC.

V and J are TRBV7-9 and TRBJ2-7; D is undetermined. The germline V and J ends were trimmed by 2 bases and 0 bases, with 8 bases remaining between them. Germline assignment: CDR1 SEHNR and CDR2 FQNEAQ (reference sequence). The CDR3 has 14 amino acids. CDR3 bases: TGTGCCAGCAGCTTAAGTGACAACTCCTACGAGCAGTACTTC. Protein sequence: CASSLSDNSYEQYF.

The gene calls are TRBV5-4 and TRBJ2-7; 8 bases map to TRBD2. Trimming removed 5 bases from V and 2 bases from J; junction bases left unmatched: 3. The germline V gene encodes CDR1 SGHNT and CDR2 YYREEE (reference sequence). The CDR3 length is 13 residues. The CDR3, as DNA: TGTGCCAGCAGGCCCGGGGGGGCCTACGAGCAGTACTTC. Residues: CASRPGGAYEQYF. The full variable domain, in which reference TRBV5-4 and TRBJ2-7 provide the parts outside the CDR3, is ETGVTQSPTHLIKTRGQQVTLRCSSQSGHNTVSWYQQALGQGPQFIFQYYREEENGRGNFPPRFSGLQFPNYSSELNVNALELDDSALYLCASRPGGAYEQYFGPGTRLTVT.

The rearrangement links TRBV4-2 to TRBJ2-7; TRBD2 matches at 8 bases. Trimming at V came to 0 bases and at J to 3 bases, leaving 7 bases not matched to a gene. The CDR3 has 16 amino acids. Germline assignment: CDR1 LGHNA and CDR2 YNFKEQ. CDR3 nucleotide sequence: TGTGCCAGCAGCCAAGAGGGGTTTAGCGGGAACTACGAGCAGTACTTC. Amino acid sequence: CASSQEGFSGNYEQYF.

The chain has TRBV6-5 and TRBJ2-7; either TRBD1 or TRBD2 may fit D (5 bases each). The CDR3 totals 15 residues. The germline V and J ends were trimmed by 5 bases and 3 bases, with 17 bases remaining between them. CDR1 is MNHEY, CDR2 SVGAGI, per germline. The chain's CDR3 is CASSLAGTISYEQYF. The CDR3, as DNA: TGTGCCAGCAGTCTAGCCGGGACCATAAGCTACGAGCAGTACTTC.

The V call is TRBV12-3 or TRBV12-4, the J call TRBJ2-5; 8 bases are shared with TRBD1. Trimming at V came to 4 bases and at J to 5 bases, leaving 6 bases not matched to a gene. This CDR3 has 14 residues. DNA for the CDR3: TGTGCCAGCAGTTCACCGACAGGGGAGGAGACCCAGTACTTC. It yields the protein CASSSPTGEETQYF.

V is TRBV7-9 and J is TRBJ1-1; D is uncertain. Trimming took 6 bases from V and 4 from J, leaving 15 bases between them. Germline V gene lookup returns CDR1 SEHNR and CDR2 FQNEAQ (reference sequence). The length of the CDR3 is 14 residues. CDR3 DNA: TGTGCCAGCAGACCCGCAGGTTTTGGCACTGAAGCTTTCTTT. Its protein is CASRPAGFGTEAFF.

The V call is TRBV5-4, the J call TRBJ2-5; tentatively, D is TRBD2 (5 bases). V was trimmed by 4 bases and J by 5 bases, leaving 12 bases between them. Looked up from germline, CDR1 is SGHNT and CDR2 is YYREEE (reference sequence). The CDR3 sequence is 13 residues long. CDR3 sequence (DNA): TGTGCCAGCAGCCCTCCTAGCCAGGAGACCCAGTACTTC. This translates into CASSPPSQETQYF.

The CDR3 region has the DNA TGTGCCAGCAGCTACTTCAGGGGACACGAGCAGTACTTC. It codes for CASSYFRGHEQYF. The rearrangement uses TRBV7-8 and TRBJ2-7, with a tentative D call TRBD1 (6 bases). The CDR3 runs 13 residues. Per germline, CDR1 SGHVS and CDR2 FQNEAQ. Trimming shortened V by 4 bases and J by 5 bases, and 12 bases separated the two germline ends.

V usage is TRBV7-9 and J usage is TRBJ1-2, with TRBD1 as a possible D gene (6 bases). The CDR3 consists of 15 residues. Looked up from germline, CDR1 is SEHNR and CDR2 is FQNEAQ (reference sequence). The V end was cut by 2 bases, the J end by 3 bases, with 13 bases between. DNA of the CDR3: TGTGCCAGCAGCTTAACCAACAGGGTAGACTATGGCTACACCTTC. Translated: CASSLTNRVDYGYTF.

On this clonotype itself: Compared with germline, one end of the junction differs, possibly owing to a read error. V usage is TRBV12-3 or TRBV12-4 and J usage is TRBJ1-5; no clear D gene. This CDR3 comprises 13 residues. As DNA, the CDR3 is TGTGCCAGCAAGGGTCCGGGCAACCAGCCCCAGCATTTT. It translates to CASKGPGNQPQHF.

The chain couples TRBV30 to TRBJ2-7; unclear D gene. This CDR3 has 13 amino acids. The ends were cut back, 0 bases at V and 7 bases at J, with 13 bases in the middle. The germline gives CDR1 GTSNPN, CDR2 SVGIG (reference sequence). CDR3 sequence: CAWSVLDLGEQYF. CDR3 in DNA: TGTGCCTGGAGTGTACTTGACCTCGGGGAGCAGTACTTC.